The next 21 T cell receptor beta chains were all read from a single sample in a study of T cells in localized non-small cell lung cancer. The method was immunoSEQ multiplex PCR; TCRdb's version includes in-frame clones alone and lacks a portion of them. The sample lists 10,000 or so clones, roughly nine tenths occurring once. Sequencing used peripheral blood, obtained before any cancer treatment. The origin of the receptors is a woman between 40 and 69 years old with stage I squamous cell lung carcinoma.

This rearrangement joins TRBV30 to TRBJ1-2; 7 bases fit TRBD1. The ends lost 0 bases at V and 3 bases at J; junction bases unmatched: 7. This CDR3 has 15 amino acids. CDR1 and CDR2 (germline): GTSNPN, SVGIG (reference sequence). The CDR3 protein is CAWSVLPGGDYGYTF. The CDR3 nucleotides are TGTGCCTGGAGTGTATTGCCAGGGGGGGACTATGGCTACACCTTC.

The gene calls are TRBV9 and TRBJ2-1; D call uncertain. In germline, CDR1 is SGDLS, CDR2 YYNGEE. Trimming pared 2 bases from V and 0 bases from J, leaving 9 bases between. The CDR3 spans 15 residues. CDR3 loop: CASSVGLSSYNEQFF. The CDR3 DNA reads as TGTGCCAGCAGCGTGGGTCTAAGCTCCTACAATGAGCAGTTCTTC.

The V call is TRBV5-1, the J call TRBJ1-1; D remains unclear. CDR3 length: 14 amino acids. V dropped 0 bases and J dropped 2 bases, with 8 bases sitting between them. Looked up from germline, CDR1 is SGHRS and CDR2 is YFSETQ. The CDR3 is CASSLGRINTEAFF. CDR3 nucleotide sequence: TGCGCCAGCAGCTTGGGACGGATTAACACTGAAGCTTTCTTT.

The chain links TRBV11-2 to TRBJ1-5; D uncertain. V dropped 1 base and J dropped 5 bases, with 12 bases sitting between them. Germline V gives CDR1 SGHAT, CDR2 FQNNGV. CDR3 size: 15 residues. This chain's CDR3 is CASSLGAGEYQPQHF. CDR3 DNA: TGTGCCAGCAGCTTAGGAGCAGGAGAGTATCAGCCCCAGCATTTT.

This chain connects TRBV11-2 to TRBJ1-5, with D unresolved. Looked up from germline, CDR1 is SGHAT and CDR2 is FQNNGV. V was shortened by 1 base and J by 5 bases, with 9 bases between the two germline ends. The CDR3 is 14 amino acids. The CDR3 protein is CASSLGTEYQPQHF. CDR3 coding DNA: TGTGCCAGCAGCTTAGGAACAGAATATCAGCCCCAGCATTTT.

This sequence joins TRBV2 and TRBJ1-1; 7 bases fit TRBD1. This CDR3 spans 14 amino acids. V trimming: 4 bases; J trimming: 4 bases; junction bases outside the gene matches: 6. CDR1 SNHLY and CDR2 FYNNEI come from the germline V gene. The CDR3 nucleotides are TGTGCCAGCAGTGTCAACAGGGGCGGCACTGAAGCTTTCTTT. Translating it yields CASSVNRGGTEAFF.

V usage is TRBV18 and J usage is TRBJ1-2; 7 bases agree with TRBD1. Germline CDR1 KGHSH, CDR2 LQKENI. The CDR3 loop spans 14 amino acids. V shed 6 bases and J 9 bases; nucleotides not matched to a gene: 13. CDR3 sequence reads: CASSPTGTEFRYTF. The CDR3 DNA is TGTGCCAGCTCTCCGACCGGGACAGAATTTCGCTACACCTTC.

The rearrangement uses TRBV7-3 and TRBJ2-1, with 7 bases identical to TRBD2. CDR1 is SGHTA and CDR2 is FQGTGA in the germline V gene. Trimming at V came to 5 bases and at J to 6 bases, leaving 19 bases not matched to a gene. The CDR3 has 18 residues. The DNA of the CDR3 is TGTGCCAGCAGCCCCGACGCGGGGGAGGCCCGTTCGGGCAATGAGCAGTTCTTC. Protein: CASSPDAGEARSGNEQFF.

V gene TRBV9 combines with J gene TRBJ2-5, with 7 positions matching TRBD2. The CDR3 is made up of 17 amino acids. Germline V CDR1 and CDR2: SGDLS, YYNGEE. Germline trimming cut 0 bases from V and 3 bases from J; bases unmatched to any gene: 11. The CDR3 DNA sequence: TGTGCCAGCAGCGTAGCTAATACCGGGGGGAAGGAAGAGACCCAGTACTTC. Its translation: CASSVANTGGKEETQYF.

This sequence joins TRBV5-1 and TRBJ2-5; possible D gene TRBD1, 5 bases. Per germline, CDR1 SGHRS and CDR2 YFSETQ. There are 14 residues in the CDR3. V was trimmed by 0 bases and J by 1 base, leaving 7 bases between them. Here the CDR3 DNA reads TGCGCCAGCAGCTTGGGACAGACCCAAGAGACCCAGTACTTC. Its translation is CASSLGQTQETQYF.

This clone has a handful of counts. This rearrangement joins TRBV30 to TRBJ1-1; perhaps TRBD1 as D (5 bases). Germline V gene sequence: CDR1 GTSNPN, CDR2 SVGIG (reference sequence). The V gene lost 5 bases and the J gene lost 7 bases, with 11 bases spanning the gap. The CDR3 spans 11 residues. The CDR3 bases are TGTGCCTGGGCCAAACAGGTTGAAGCTTTCTTT. Its translation is CAWAKQVEAFF.

The chain uses TRBV4-1 and TRBJ2-7, with 13 bases aligning to TRBD2. The CDR3 extends over 17 amino acids. The V and J ends lost 3 bases and 2 bases, in that order; junction bases with no gene match: 7. The germline CDR1 and CDR2 sequences are MGHRA and YSYEKL. This CDR3 reads CASSHARTSGGAYEQYF. In DNA form, the CDR3 reads TGCGCCAGCAGCCATGCCAGGACTAGCGGGGGAGCCTACGAGCAGTACTTC.

The CDR3 DNA sequence: TGCAGAGCGGGGGCAGGTTTGGTGGCTTTCTTT. Its translation: CRAGAGLVAFF. This rearrangement joins TRBV20-1 to TRBJ1-1, with D possibly being TRBD1 (6 bases). The length of the CDR3 is 11 residues. From germline, CDR1 is DFQATT and CDR2 SNEGSKA (reference sequence).

The chain employs TRBV7-9 and TRBJ2-4; the D is unclear. The V end lost 0 bases, the J end lost 8 bases, and 17 bases lay between the germline ends. Germline lookup yields CDR1 SEHNR and CDR2 FQNEAQ (reference sequence). The CDR3 has 16 residues. The CDR3 spells CASSLAARPPVDIQYF. The CDR3 DNA sequence: TGTGCCAGCAGCTTAGCCGCTCGGCCCCCGGTGGACATTCAGTACTTC.

The V and J genes are TRBV7-9 and TRBJ2-1, with TRBD2 matching 7 bases. V gave up 4 bases and J gave up 3 bases; unmatched junction bases: 12. This CDR3 contains 17 residues. The germline CDR1 and CDR2 sequences are SEHNR and FQNEAQ (reference sequence). DNA for the CDR3: TGTGCCAGCAGCTCCCTATTTGAACAGCGGGGCTACAATGAGCAGTTCTTC. Translating it yields CASSSLFEQRGYNEQFF.

The genes are TRBV20-1 and TRBJ2-5; no clear D. The CDR3 extends over 11 amino acids. The germline CDR1 and CDR2 sequences are DFQATT and SNEGSKA (reference sequence). Trimming removed 4 bases at V and 1 base at J, with 4 bases between. Here the CDR3 DNA reads TGCAGTGCTACCAGCCAAGAGACCCAGTACTTC. As protein: CSATSQETQYF.

The genes are TRBV12-5 and TRBJ2-5; 7 positions match TRBD1. This CDR3 region has 14 residues. Germline V gene data show CDR1 as LGHNT and CDR2 as FRNRAP. The V segment lost 6 bases and the J segment 1 base; nucleotides outside the gene matches: 5. CDR3 nucleotide sequence: TGTGCTAGTGGCTACGGGACAGCCCAAGAGACCCAGTACTTC. Translation gives CASGYGTAQETQYF.

The CDR3 sequence is CASSLEVGVGTDTQYF. For the CDR3, the DNA is TGTGCCAGCAGCTTAGAGGTCGGGGTGGGTACAGATACGCAGTATTTT. The chain employs TRBV7-2 and TRBJ2-3; a weak D match, TRBD2 (5 bases). V was shortened by 1 base and J by 3 bases, with 14 bases between the two germline ends. Germline CDR1 is SGHTA and CDR2 is FQGNSA. The CDR3 has 16 residues.

The chain combines TRBV4-1 with TRBJ2-3; TRBD2 agrees at 16 bases. Germline V gene sequence: CDR1 MGHRA, CDR2 YSYEKL. There are 18 residues in the CDR3. The V and J ends lost 5 bases and 0 bases, in that order; junction bases with no gene match: 5. The CDR3 reads CASSTGLAGGTSTDTQYF. In nucleotides, the CDR3 is TGCGCCAGCAGCACGGGACTAGCGGGGGGGACTAGCACAGATACGCAGTATTTT.

This chain uses TRBV7-2 with TRBJ1-1; D gene ambiguous. The CDR3 length is 15 residues. V was trimmed by 1 base and J by 4 bases, leaving 13 bases between them. CDR1 and CDR2 (germline): SGHTA, FQGNSA. DNA of the CDR3: TGTGCCAGCAGCTTAGGCGGGAGTCGCTCCACTGAAGCTTTCTTT. It encodes CASSLGGSRSTEAFF.

This clone was detected once. The chain is built from TRBV7-9 and TRBJ2-1, with 7 bases aligning to TRBD2. This CDR3 comprises 14 residues. J gave up 8 bases and V 5 bases, and 9 bases lay outside the gene matches. CDR1 SEHNR and CDR2 FQNEAQ come from the germline V gene (reference sequence). The CDR3 sequence: CASSPGLDTDEQFF. The CDR3 DNA follows: TGTGCCAGCAGCCCAGGACTAGACACTGATGAGCAGTTCTTC.